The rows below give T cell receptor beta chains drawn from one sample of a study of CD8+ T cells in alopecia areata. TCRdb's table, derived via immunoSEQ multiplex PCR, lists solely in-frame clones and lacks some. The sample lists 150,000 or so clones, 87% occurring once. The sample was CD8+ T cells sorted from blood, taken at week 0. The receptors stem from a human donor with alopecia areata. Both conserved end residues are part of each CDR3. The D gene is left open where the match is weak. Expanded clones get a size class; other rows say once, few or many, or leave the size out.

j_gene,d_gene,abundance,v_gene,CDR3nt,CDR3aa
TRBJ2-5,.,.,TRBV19,TGTGCCAGTAGTATCATGAGGGGCCAAGAGACCCAGTACTTC,CASSIMRGQETQYF
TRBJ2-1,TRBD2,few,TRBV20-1,TGCAGTGCTACTTTAGCGGGAGTGCAGTTCTTC,CSATLAGVQFF
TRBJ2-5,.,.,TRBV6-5,TGTGCCAGCAGTTACGAAACTAGAGGGACCCAGTACTTC,CASSYETRGTQYF
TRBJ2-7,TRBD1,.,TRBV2,TGTGCCAGCAGTCCCGGGACAGGGGACAACGAGCAGTACTTC,CASSPGTGDNEQYF
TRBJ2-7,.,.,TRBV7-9,TGTGCCAGCAGCTTAGCTGACGACAACTACGAGCAGTACTTC,CASSLADDNYEQYF
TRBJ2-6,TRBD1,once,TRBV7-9,TGTGCCAGCAGCTCAATGCCCGGGACAGGGGGTGGTGGGGCCAACGTCCTGACTTTC,CASSSMPGTGGGGANVLTF
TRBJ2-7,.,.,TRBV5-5,TGTGCCAGCAGCTTAGACGTCAGAAGGACCTACGAGCAGTACTTC,CASSLDVRRTYEQYF
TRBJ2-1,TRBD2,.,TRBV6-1,TGTGCCAGCAGTGAAGTGGGGGGGATTGAGCAGTTCTTC,CASSEVGGIEQFF
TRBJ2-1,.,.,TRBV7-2,TGTGCCAGCAGCTTAACCCGCCCGGATGAGCAGTTCTTC,CASSLTRPDEQFF
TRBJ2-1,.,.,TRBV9,TGTGCCAGCAGCCCCGAGGGCTCCTACAATGAGCAGTTCTTC,CASSPEGSYNEQFF
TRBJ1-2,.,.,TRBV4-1,TGCGCCAGCAGCCAAGATCGGCCGATATATGGCTACACCTTC,CASSQDRPIYGYTF
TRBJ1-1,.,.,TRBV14,TGTGCCAGCAGCCCTTGGACAGATTTGAACACTGAAGCTTTCTTT,CASSPWTDLNTEAFF
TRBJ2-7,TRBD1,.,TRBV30,TGTGCCTGGAGTGTCCCGGGCAGGGGGACCTACGAGCAGTACTTC,CAWSVPGRGTYEQYF
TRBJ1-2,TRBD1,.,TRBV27,TGTGCCAGCAGTTTATCTACGGCAGGGGGTCACTATGGCTACACCTTC,CASSLSTAGGHYGYTF
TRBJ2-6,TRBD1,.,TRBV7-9,TGTGCCAGCAGCTTAGCGGAGGGACAGGGTGGCGGGGCCAACGTCCTGACTTTC,CASSLAEGQGGGANVLTF
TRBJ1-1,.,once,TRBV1,TGCACCAGCAGCCAAGAACTCGGACACAACACTGAAGCTTTCTTT,CTSSQELGHNTEAFF
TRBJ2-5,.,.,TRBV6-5,TGTGCCAGCAGTGGGCGGCAAGAGACCCAGTACTTC,CASSGRQETQYF
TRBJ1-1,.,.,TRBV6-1,TGTGCCAGCAGTGATCCCTATGCAGGGTCTCGGACTGAAGCTTTCTTT,CASSDPYAGSRTEAFF
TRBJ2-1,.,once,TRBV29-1,TGCAGCGTTGTCACAGTCACCTACAATGAGCAGTTCTTC,CSVVTVTYNEQFF
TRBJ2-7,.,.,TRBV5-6,TGTGCCAGCAGCCCCGTGACGGGGGAGTCCTACGAGCAGTACTTC,CASSPVTGESYEQYF
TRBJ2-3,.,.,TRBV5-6,TGTGCCAGCAGCTTAAAGACGTCAGATACGCAGTATTTT,CASSLKTSDTQYF
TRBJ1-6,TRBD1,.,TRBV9,TGTGCCAGCAGCGATACAGGGGGGTATTCACCCCTCCACTTT,CASSDTGGYSPLHF
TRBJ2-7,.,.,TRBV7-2,TGTGCCAGCAGCCCAGGACAGACCTACGAGCAGTACTTC,CASSPGQTYEQYF
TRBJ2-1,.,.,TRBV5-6,TGTGCCAGCAAAAAGGGGGCCTACAATGAGCAGTTCTTC,CASKKGAYNEQFF
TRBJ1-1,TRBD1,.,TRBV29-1,TGCAGCGTACTAACAGGGGTTAGGATGAACACTGAAGCTTTCTTT,CSVLTGVRMNTEAFF
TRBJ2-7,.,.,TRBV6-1,TGTGCCAGCAGCGCCTCCTACGAGCAGTACTTC,CASSASYEQYF
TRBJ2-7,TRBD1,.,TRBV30,TGTGCCTGGAGTTCCTCCCCCGGGACAGGGCTATTGTACGAGCAGTACTTC,CAWSSSPGTGLLYEQYF
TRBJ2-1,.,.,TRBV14,TGTGCCAGCAGCCACAGGGGATGGAATGAGCAGTTCTTC,CASSHRGWNEQFF
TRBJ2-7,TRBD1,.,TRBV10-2,TGCGCCAGCATCCTGGGAACAGGGGGCCGCTACGAGCAGTACTTC,CASILGTGGRYEQYF
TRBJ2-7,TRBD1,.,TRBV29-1,TGCAGCGCCCTGTCCGGGACAGCCTTCTACGAGCAGTACTTC,CSALSGTAFYEQYF
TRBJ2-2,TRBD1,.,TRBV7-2,TGTGCCAGCAGCTTAGCCTACAGGGGCACCGGGGAGCTGTTTTTT,CASSLAYRGTGELFF
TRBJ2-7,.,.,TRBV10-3,TGTGCCATCACAGCCCGGGCAGGCCTCTCCTACGAGCAGTACTTC,CAITARAGLSYEQYF
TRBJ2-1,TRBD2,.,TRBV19,TGTGCCAGTTCAAGACTAGCGGGGGGGAACAATGAGCAGTTCTTC,CASSRLAGGNNEQFF
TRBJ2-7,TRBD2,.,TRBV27,TGTGCCAGCAGTAGGACTAGCACCTACGAGCAGTACTTC,CASSRTSTYEQYF
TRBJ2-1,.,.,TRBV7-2,TGTGCCAGCAGCTTAATGAGGTTCCAATTAGATGAGCAGTTCTTC,CASSLMRFQLDEQFF
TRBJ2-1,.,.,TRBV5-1,TGCGCCAGCAGCACTACCGGGACAAGCTCCTACAATGAGCAGTTCTTC,CASSTTGTSSYNEQFF